Presented here are 14 T cell receptor beta chains from one specimen sequenced in a study of blood T cells in healthy people across ages. Alongside a J-beta primer mix, a sample-barcoded 5' primer served in a second PCR lasting roughly 7 to 11 cycles. TCRdb called the 5' RACE reads again in MiXCR, with one record for every CDR3 protein. In the table there are around 500,000 distinct CDR3 sequences, less than 60% of which are singletons. Sequenced sample: blood. These receptors were collected from a man older than 75 in good health.

The J gene is TRBJ1-1, the V gene TRBV7-2, with unresolved D. The CDR3 spans 16 residues. Germline V CDR1 and CDR2: SGHTA, FQGNSA. Trimming took 5 bases from V and 1 from J, leaving 17 bases between them. The CDR3 DNA is TGTGCCAGCAGCCAATTCCCCCGAACACGGAACACTGAAGCTTTCTTT. Translated: CASSQFPRTRNTEAFF.

In its sample, this clonotype was seen once. This chain connects TRBV24-1 to TRBJ2-2; 8 nucleotides match TRBD1. The CDR3 consists of 14 residues. Trimming at V came to 12 bases and at J to 5 bases, leaving 10 bases not matched to a gene. Germline-derived CDR1 and CDR2 are KGHDR and SFDVKD. The CDR3 reads CAAQDRDGTGELFF. CDR3 DNA: TGTGCCGCTCAGGACAGGGACGGGACCGGGGAGCTGTTTTTT.

A few counts support this clonotype. The chain carries TRBV20-1 and TRBJ2-5; 13 bases are shared with TRBD2. V shed 5 bases, J shed 2 bases, and the junction held 2 bases outside the gene matches. Germline CDR1 reads DFQATT; CDR2 reads SNEGSKA (reference sequence). The length of the CDR3 is 14 residues. This chain's CDR3 is CSAWGLAGQETQYF. The DNA for the CDR3 is TGCAGTGCTTGGGGACTAGCGGGGCAAGAGACCCAGTACTTC.

With regard to this clonotype: Sequence at one end of the junction differs from germline and may be a read error. The gene calls are TRBV6-6 and TRBJ2-2; the match to TRBD1 covers 8 bases. The CDR3 covers 15 residues. Per germline, CDR1 MNHNY and CDR2 SVGAGI (reference sequence). CDR3 amino acids: CASGYGTGNTGELFF. CDR3 DNA: TGCGCCAGCGGTTACGGGACAGGCAACACCGGGGAGCTGTTTTTT.

This rearrangement joins TRBV2 to TRBJ2-6; 10 bases align to TRBD1. Germline-derived CDR1 and CDR2 are SNHLY and FYNNEI. Trimming at V came to 7 bases and at J to 0 bases, leaving 6 bases not matched to a gene. The CDR3 is made up of 17 amino acids. CDR3 residues: CASTRDRGYSGANVLTF. In nucleotides, the CDR3 is TGTGCCAGCACGAGGGACAGGGGTTACTCTGGGGCCAACGTCCTGACTTTC. Supplemented by reference TRBV2 and TRBJ2-6, the full variable domain reads EPEVTQTPSHQVTQMGQEVILRCVPISNHLYFYWYRQILGQKVEFLVSFYNNEISEKSEIFDDQFSVERPDGSNFTLKIRSTKLEDSAMYFCASTRDRGYSGANVLTFGAGSRLTVL.

The chain carries TRBV4-1 and TRBJ2-5; 9 nucleotides align to TRBD2. This CDR3 region has 16 residues. Germline V gives CDR1 MGHRA, CDR2 YSYEKL. V shed 1 base and J 1 base; nucleotides not matched to a gene: 4. CDR3 DNA sequence: TGCGCCAGCAGCCAAGGAAGACTAGCGGTCCAAGAGACCCAGTACTTC. Residues: CASSQGRLAVQETQYF.

J is TRBJ1-2 and V is TRBV5-1, with D unresolved. The CDR3 loop spans 14 amino acids. Germline V CDR1 and CDR2: SGHRS, YFSETQ. V lost 0 bases and J 6 bases, leaving 12 bases between the germline ends. The CDR3 sequence: CASSLDLGANGYTF. For the CDR3, the DNA is TGCGCCAGCAGCTTGGATCTGGGAGCCAATGGCTACACCTTC.

CDR3 coding DNA: TGTGCCAGCAGCTTGTACGGTAGGCAGGGTGATTCACCCCTCCACTTT. Its protein is CASSLYGRQGDSPLHF. V is TRBV5-5 and J is TRBJ1-6; D is possibly TRBD1 (5 bases). The CDR3 totals 16 residues. Germline V gives CDR1 SGHKS, CDR2 YYEKEE (reference sequence). V was cut by 1 base and J by 8 bases, with 16 bases left in between.

The chain is built from TRBV25-1 and TRBJ2-5; D might be TRBD2 (5 bases). In germline, CDR1 is MGHDK, CDR2 SYGVNS. The length of the CDR3 is 14 residues. V was shortened by 3 bases and J by 4 bases, with 12 bases between the two germline ends. CDR3 protein: CASSDPGGRETQYF. The CDR3 DNA reads TGTGCCAGCAGTGATCCCGGAGGTCGAGAGACCCAGTACTTC.

This chain links TRBV5-1 with TRBJ1-5, with no clear D. The CDR3 contains 9 residues. V shed 6 bases and J shed 7 bases, with 2 bases lying between them. Germline V gene data show CDR1 as SGHRS and CDR2 as YFSETQ. The CDR3 nucleotides read TGCGCCAGCATACAGCCCCAGCATTTT. Protein: CASIQPQHF. Supplemented by reference TRBV5-1 and TRBJ1-5, the full variable domain reads KAGVTQTPRYLIKTRGQQVTLSCSPISGHRSVSWYQQTPGQGLQFLFEYFSETQRNKGNFPGRFSGRQFSNSRSEMNVSTLELGDSALYLCASIQPQHFGDGTRLSIL.

The chain couples TRBV6-5 to TRBJ1-2; D is unresolved. The germline V gene encodes CDR1 MNHEY and CDR2 SVGAGI. The CDR3 is 13 residues long. Trimming removed 2 bases at V and 8 bases at J, with 12 bases between. CDR3 protein: CASSYGPLGGYTF. As DNA, the CDR3 is TGTGCCAGCAGTTACGGCCCCCTAGGAGGCTACACCTTC.

The chain recombines TRBV28 with TRBJ2-4, with D perhaps TRBD2 (5 bases). Trimming removed 4 bases from V and 0 bases from J, with 13 bases in between. Looked up from germline, CDR1 is MDHEN and CDR2 is SYDVKM. The length of the CDR3 is 16 residues. Written as DNA, the CDR3 is TGTGCCAGCAGTTCCGAGGGCGCGACAGCCAAAAACATTCAGTACTTC. It yields the protein CASSSEGATAKNIQYF.

This clonotype was recorded at least ten times. The V gene is TRBV6-5, the J gene TRBJ2-1, with 8 positions matching TRBD2. The CDR3 contains 15 residues. Trimming cost V 6 bases and J 4 bases; bases outside gene matches: 8. Per germline, CDR1 MNHEY and CDR2 SVGAGI. The DNA of the CDR3 is TGTGCCAGCAGGCTCGCGGGGGGCCCATACAATGAGCAGTTCTTC. Residues: CASRLAGGPYNEQFF.

The V gene is TRBV25-1, the J gene TRBJ2-1; D tentatively fits TRBD1 or TRBD2 (5 bases each). The CDR3 loop spans 15 amino acids. The germline V gene encodes CDR1 MGHDK and CDR2 SYGVNS. The V and J ends lost 6 bases and 3 bases respectively, with 15 bases between them. The CDR3: CASRQLGANYNEQFF. The CDR3 DNA reads TGTGCCAGCAGACAACTAGGGGCGAACTACAATGAGCAGTTCTTC.